Listed here is a single T cell receptor (beta chain). This specimen comes from a study of PD-L1 blockade in urothelial cancer. About the research overall: Median T cell yield from blood was fewer than 150,000.

Method: immunoSEQ multiplex PCR; TCRdb's copy keeps in-frame clones and lacks some. The sample yields just over 40,000 clones, roughly 84% seen once. This CDR3 is built from 15 residues. Looked up from germline, CDR1 is MRHNA and CDR2 is SNTAGT. The V segment lost 3 bases and the J segment 0 bases; nucleotides outside the gene matches: 2. Time point noted: peripheral blood 6 weeks after treatment start. Samples spanned pretreatment and treatment, with 1 to 8 time points per patient. V is TRBV6-4 and J is TRBJ2-3; TRBD1 aligns across 8 bases. This sample comprised PBMCs, obtained around atezolizumab (anti-PD-L1) treatment. The TCR comes from a man between 65 and 79 years old with urothelial cancer. Here the CDR3 reads CASSEGDRSTDTQYF. Here the CDR3 DNA reads TGTGCCAGCAGTGAAGGGGACAGGAGCACAGATACGCAGTATTTT.